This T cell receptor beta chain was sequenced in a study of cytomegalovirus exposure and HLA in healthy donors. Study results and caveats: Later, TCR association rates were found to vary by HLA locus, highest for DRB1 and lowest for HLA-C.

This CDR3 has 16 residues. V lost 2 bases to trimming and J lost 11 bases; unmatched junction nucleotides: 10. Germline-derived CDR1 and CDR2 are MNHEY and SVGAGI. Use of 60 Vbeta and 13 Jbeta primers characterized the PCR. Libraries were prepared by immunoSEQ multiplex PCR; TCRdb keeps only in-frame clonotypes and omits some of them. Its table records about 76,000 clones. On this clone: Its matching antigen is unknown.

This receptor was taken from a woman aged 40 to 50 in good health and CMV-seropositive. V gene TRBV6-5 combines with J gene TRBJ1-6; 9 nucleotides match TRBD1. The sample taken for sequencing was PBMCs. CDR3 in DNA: TGTGCCAGCAGTTACCCCTCGACAGGGGGACTCACACCCCTCCACTTT. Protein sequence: CASSYPSTGGLTPLHF.